The TCR beta chain under discussion was sequenced for a study of blood T cell repertoires in COVID-19. CDR1 and CDR2 from the germline V gene are SGHKS and YYEKEE (reference sequence). The CDR3 runs 15 residues. J lost 6 bases, V lost 6 bases, and 8 bases had no gene match. Here immunoSEQ multiplex PCR was the method, and the copy in TCRdb shows in-frame clones only, minus some. The sample shows roughly 500,000 clones, around nine tenths of them seen only once. This rearrangement joins TRBV5-5 to TRBJ2-3, with TRBD2 identical over 12 bases. The sequence was obtained from a woman aged 55-70 years who had recovered from COVID-19. The specimen sequenced was PBMCs or T cells enriched from blood (not recorded which). CDR3 coding DNA: TGTGCCAGCACCACCCTAGCGGGGGGGCGGGATACGCAGTATTTT. Encoded protein: CASTTLAGGRDTQYF. Supplemented by reference TRBV5-5 and TRBJ2-3, the full variable domain reads DAGVTQSPTHLIKTRGQQVTLRCSPISGHKSVSWYQQVLGQGPQFIFQYYEKEERGRGNFPDRFSARQFPNYSSELNVNALLLGDSALYLCASTTLAGGRDTQYFGPGTRLTVL.